The clone carrying this T cell receptor (beta chain) was observed at least ten times. Its antigen remains unknown. The source of the sample is a study of early T cells in non-severe SARS-CoV-2 infection. Study background: The sequenced material was bulk RNA from unsorted whole blood, and its chains were unpaired. Study-wide findings and caveats: The study's VDJdb matching favored anti-spike CD8 responses and missed private and CD4 specificities.

cDNA molecules, individually, were tagged with unique molecular identifiers. One entry per CDR3 protein, called by TCRdb with MiXCR from the 5' RACE reads. The table includes 20,000 to 25,000 distinct CDR3 sequences, nearly 5% detected once. Looked up from germline, CDR1 is SGHRS and CDR2 is YFSETQ. The CDR3 extends over 13 amino acids. The junction had 4 bases not matched to a gene; V was cut back by 4 bases and J by 7 bases. J is TRBJ1-2 and V is TRBV5-1, with 10 positions matching TRBD1. The clonotype comes from an adult who was a healthcare worker with PCR-confirmed SARS-CoV-2 infection or an uninfected control (not recorded which). The sample consisted of whole blood. The chain's CDR3 is CASSETGGLGYTF. For the CDR3, the DNA is TGCGCCAGCAGCGAGACAGGGGGCCTTGGCTACACCTTC.